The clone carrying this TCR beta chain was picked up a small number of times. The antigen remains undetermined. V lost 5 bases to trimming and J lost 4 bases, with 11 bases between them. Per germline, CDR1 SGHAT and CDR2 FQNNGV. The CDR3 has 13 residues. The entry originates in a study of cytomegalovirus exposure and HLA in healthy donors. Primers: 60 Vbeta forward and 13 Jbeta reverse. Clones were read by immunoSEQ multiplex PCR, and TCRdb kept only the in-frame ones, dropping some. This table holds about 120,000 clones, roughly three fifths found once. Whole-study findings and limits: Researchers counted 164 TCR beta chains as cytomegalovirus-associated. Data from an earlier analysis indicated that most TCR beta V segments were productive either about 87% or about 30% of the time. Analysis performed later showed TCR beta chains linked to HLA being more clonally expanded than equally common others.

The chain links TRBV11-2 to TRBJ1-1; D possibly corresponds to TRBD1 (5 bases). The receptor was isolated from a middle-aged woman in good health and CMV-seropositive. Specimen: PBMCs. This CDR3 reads CASSPQGPTEAFF. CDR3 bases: TGTGCCAGCAGCCCTCAGGGCCCCACTGAAGCTTTCTTT.